This TCR beta chain was sequenced for a study of OX40 agonist ivuxolimab in advanced cancers. Study details: Aged about 20 to 80 with a mean of around 60 years, they were more than 80% male. Partial responses occurred in three patients (one hepatocellular carcinoma, two cutaneous melanoma). Allowance was made for prior anti-PD-1, anti-PD-L1 or anti-CTLA-4 therapy, and about 40% had some.

The table came from immunoSEQ multiplex PCR; TCRdb's copy has only in-frame clones and leaves some out. The sample shows about 40,000 clones, roughly 86% of them seen only once. Germline CDR1 reads SEHNR; CDR2 reads FQNEAQ (reference sequence). CDR3 size: 14 residues. V trimming: 1 base; J trimming: 2 bases; junction bases outside the gene matches: 1. This receptor was obtained from an adult with an advanced solid tumor such as melanoma, head and neck, liver or kidney cancer. The chain combines TRBV7-9 with TRBJ2-7, with 8 positions matching TRBD1. Sequences were derived from CD4+ or CD8+ T cells sorted from blood, sampled in a trial of the OX40 agonist ivuxolimab. The CDR3 loop is CASSLVQGAYEQYF. CDR3 in DNA: TGTGCCAGCAGCTTAGTACAGGGGGCCTACGAGCAGTACTTC.